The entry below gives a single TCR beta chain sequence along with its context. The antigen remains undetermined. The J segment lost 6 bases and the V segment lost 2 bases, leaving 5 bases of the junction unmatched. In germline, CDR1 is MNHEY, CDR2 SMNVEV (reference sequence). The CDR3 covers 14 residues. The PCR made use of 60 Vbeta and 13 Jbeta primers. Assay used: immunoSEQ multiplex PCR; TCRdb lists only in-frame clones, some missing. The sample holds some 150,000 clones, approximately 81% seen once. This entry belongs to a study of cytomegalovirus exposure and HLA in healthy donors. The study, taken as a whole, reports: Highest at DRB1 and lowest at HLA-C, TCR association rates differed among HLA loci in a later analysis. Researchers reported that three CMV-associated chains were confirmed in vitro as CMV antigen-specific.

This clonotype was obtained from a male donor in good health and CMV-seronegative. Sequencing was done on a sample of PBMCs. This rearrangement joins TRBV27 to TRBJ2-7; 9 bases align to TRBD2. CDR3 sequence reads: CASSLVAGGAEQYF. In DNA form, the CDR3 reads TGTGCCAGCAGTTTAGTGGCGGGAGGGGCCGAGCAGTACTTC.